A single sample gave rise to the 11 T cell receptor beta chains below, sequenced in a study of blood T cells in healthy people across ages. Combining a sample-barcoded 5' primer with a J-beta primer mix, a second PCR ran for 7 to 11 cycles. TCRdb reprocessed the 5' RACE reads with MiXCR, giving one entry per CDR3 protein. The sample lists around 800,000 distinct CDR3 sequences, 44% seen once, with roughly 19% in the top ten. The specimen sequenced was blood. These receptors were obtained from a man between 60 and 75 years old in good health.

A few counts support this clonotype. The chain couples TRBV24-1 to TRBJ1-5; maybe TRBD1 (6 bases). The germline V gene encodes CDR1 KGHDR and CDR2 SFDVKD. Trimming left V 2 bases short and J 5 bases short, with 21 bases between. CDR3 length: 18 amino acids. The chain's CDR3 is CATSDYGQFTRPDQPQHF. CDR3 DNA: TGTGCCACCAGTGATTATGGACAGTTCACCCGACCCGATCAGCCCCAGCATTTT.

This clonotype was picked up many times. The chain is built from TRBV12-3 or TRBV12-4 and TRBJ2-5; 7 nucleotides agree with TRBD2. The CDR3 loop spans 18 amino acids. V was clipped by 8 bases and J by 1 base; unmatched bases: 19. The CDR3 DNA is TGTGCCAGCCCCCCGGGCATAGTCCCGGGACTACTCCAAGAGACCCAGTACTTC. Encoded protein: CASPPGIVPGLLQETQYF.

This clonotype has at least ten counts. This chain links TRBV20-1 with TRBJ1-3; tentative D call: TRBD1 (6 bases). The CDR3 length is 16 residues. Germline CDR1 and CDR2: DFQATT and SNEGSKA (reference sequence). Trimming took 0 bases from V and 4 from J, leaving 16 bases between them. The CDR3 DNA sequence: TGCAGTGCTAGAGATTCGGATGGGGGCGCCGGAAACACCATATATTTT. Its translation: CSARDSDGGAGNTIYF.

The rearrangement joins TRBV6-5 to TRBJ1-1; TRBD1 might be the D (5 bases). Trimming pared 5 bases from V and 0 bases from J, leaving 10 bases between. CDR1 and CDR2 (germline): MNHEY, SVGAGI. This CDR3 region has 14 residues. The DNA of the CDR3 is TGTGCCAGCAGTGGGGGACGGTTGAACACTGAAGCTTTCTTT. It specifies CASSGGRLNTEAFF.

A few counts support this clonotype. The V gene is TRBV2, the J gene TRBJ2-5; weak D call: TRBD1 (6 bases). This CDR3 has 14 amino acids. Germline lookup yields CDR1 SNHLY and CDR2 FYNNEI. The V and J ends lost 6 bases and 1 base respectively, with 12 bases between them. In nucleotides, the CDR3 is TGTGCCAGCAGGCCCGACAGGAGCCAAGAGACCCAGTACTTC. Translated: CASRPDRSQETQYF.

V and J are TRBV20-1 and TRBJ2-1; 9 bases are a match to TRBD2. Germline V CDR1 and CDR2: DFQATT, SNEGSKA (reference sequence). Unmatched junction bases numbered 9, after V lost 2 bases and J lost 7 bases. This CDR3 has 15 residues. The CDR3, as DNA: TGCAGTGCTAGAACCGGACGGCGGGAGGGGAATGAGCAGTTCTTC. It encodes CSARTGRREGNEQFF.

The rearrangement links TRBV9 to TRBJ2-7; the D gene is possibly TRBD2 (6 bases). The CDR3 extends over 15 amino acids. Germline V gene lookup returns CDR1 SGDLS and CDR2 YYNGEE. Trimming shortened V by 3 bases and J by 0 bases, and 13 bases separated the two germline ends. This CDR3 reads CASSADLTSSYEQYF. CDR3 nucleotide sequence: TGTGCCAGCAGCGCCGACCTGACTAGCTCCTACGAGCAGTACTTC.

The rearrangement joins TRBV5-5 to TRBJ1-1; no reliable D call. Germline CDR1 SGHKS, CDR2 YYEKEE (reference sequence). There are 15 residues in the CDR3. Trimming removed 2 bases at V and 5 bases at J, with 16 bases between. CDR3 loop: CASSLSRVFGTEAFF. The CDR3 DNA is TGTGCCAGCAGCTTATCGCGAGTTTTTGGTACTGAAGCTTTCTTT.

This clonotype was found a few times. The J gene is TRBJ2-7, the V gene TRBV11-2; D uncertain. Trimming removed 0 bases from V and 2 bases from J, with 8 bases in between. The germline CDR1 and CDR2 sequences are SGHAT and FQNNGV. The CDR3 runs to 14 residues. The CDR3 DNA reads TGTGCCAGCAGCTTAGATTCCAAGACCTACGAGCAGTACTTC. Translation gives CASSLDSKTYEQYF.

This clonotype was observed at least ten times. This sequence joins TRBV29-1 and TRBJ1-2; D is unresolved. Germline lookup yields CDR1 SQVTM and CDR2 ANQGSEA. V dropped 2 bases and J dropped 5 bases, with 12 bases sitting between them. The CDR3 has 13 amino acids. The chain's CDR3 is CSVEPPRTYGYTF. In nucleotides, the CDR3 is TGCAGCGTTGAACCCCCCCGGACTTATGGCTACACCTTC.

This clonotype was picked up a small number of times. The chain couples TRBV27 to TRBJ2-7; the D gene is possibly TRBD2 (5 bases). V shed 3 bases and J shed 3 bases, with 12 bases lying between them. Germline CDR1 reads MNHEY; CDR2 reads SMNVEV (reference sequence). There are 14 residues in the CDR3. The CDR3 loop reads CASSFLDGDYEQYF. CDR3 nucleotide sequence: TGTGCCAGCAGTTTCTTAGACGGGGACTACGAGCAGTACTTC.